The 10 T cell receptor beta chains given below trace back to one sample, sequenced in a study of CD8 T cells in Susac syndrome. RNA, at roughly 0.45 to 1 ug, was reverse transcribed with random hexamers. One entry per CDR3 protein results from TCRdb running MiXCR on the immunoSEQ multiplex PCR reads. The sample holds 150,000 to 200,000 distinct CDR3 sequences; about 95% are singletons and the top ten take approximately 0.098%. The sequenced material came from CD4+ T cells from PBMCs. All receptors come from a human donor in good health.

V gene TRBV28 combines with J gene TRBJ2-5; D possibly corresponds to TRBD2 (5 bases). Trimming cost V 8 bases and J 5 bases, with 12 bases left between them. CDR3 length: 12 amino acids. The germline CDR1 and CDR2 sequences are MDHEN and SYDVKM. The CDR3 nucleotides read TGTGCCAGCCTAGGAGGATATGAGACCCAGTACTTC. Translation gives CASLGGYETQYF.

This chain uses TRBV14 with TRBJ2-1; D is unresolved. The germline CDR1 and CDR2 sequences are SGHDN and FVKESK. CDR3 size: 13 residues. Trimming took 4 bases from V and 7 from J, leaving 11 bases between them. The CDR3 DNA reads TGTGCCAGCAGCCGAGGAGTGACGAATGAGCAGTTCTTC. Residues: CASSRGVTNEQFF.

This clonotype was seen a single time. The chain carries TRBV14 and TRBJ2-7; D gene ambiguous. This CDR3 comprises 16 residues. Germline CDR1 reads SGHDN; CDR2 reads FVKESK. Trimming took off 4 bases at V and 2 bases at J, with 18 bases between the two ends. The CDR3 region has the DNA TGTGCCAGCAGCCCGAACCGGAGAGACCGAACCTACGAGCAGTACTTC. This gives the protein CASSPNRRDRTYEQYF.

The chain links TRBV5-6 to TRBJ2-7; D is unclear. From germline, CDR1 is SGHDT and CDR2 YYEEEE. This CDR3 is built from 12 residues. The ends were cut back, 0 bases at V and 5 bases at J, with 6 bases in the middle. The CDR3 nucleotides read TGTGCCAGCAGCTTGGGATCCCACGAGCAGTACTTC. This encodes CASSLGSHEQYF.

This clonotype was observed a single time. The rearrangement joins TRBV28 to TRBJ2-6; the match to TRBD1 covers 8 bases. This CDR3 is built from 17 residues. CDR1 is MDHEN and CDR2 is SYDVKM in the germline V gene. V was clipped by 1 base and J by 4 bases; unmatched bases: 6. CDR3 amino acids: CASSLSTGVAGANVLTF. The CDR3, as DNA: TGTGCCAGCAGTTTATCGACAGGGGTAGCAGGGGCCAACGTCCTGACTTTC.

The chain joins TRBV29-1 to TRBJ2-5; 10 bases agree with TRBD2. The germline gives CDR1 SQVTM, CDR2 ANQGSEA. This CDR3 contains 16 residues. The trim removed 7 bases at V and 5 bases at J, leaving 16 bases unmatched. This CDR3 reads CSAAGLAGALRETQYF. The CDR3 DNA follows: TGCAGCGCCGCTGGGCTAGCGGGAGCTCTAAGGGAGACCCAGTACTTC.

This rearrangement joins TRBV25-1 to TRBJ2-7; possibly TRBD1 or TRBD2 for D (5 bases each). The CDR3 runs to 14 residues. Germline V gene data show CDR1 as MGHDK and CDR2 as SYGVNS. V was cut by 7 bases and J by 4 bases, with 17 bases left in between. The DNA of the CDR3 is TGTGCCAGCACCCGGGACGGTCCGGGATACGAGCAGTACTTC. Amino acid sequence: CASTRDGPGYEQYF.

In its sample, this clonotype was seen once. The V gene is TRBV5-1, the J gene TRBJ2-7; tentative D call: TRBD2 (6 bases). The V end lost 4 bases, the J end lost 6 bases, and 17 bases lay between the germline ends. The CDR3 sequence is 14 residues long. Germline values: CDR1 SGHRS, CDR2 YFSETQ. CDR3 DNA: TGCGCCAGCAGCATCGGGACTCCCTCCGCCGAGCAGTACTTC. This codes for CASSIGTPSAEQYF. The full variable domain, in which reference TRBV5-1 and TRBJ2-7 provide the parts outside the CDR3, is KAGVTQTPRYLIKTRGQQVTLSCSPISGHRSVSWYQQTPGQGLQFLFEYFSETQRNKGNFPGRFSGRQFSNSRSEMNVSTLELGDSALYLCASSIGTPSAEQYFGPGTRLTVT.

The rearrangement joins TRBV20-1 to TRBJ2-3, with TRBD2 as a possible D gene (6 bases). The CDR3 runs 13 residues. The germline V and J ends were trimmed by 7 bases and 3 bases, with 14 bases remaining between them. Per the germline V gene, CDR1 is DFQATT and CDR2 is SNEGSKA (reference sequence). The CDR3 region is CSEGSGGTDTQYF. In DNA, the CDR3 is TGCAGTGAAGGAAGTGGAGGGACAGATACGCAGTATTTT.

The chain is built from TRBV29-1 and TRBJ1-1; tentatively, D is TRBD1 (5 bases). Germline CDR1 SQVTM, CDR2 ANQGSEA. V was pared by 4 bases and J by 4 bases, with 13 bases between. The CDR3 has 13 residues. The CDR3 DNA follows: TGCAGCGTTGTTCCCAGAGGGGCCACTGAAGCTTTCTTT. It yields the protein CSVVPRGATEAFF.